The 32 T cell receptor beta chains in this list originate from one sample, sequenced in a study of T cell changes during pregnancy in multiple sclerosis. The table came from immunoSEQ multiplex PCR; TCRdb's copy has only in-frame clones and leaves some out. Of over 60,000 clones in the sample, over 80% are singletons; the top ten hold over 0.8%. The sequencing used peripheral blood, collected in the first trimester of pregnancy. The receptors were gathered from a female donor with multiple sclerosis, enrolled in a pregnancy study.

This chain uses TRBV5-4 with TRBJ1-5; D is undetermined. The CDR3 length is 12 residues. Trimming left V 1 base short and J 6 bases short, with 5 bases between. Looked up from germline, CDR1 is SGHNT and CDR2 is YYREEE (reference sequence). The CDR3 DNA follows: TGTGCCAGCAGCTTGAACGGTCAGCCCCAGCATTTT. It specifies CASSLNGQPQHF.

The V and J genes are TRBV7-2 and TRBJ1-1; D gene uncertain. Germline V gene sequence: CDR1 SGHTA, CDR2 FQGNSA. This CDR3 is 13 amino acids long. Trimming pared 5 bases from V and 6 bases from J, leaving 13 bases between. CDR3 DNA sequence: TGTGCCAGCAGCCGCCGGTGGGGAGCTGAAGCTTTCTTT. Its protein product is CASSRRWGAEAFF.

This sequence joins TRBV28 and TRBJ2-2; the match to TRBD1 covers 9 bases. CDR1 MDHEN and CDR2 SYDVKM come from the germline V gene. V was clipped by 6 bases and J by 6 bases; unmatched bases: 8. The CDR3 is made up of 15 amino acids. The CDR3: CASSIRDREAGELFF. The DNA of the CDR3 is TGTGCCAGCAGCATTCGGGACAGGGAGGCCGGGGAGCTGTTTTTT.

The V and J genes are TRBV5-1 and TRBJ2-3; 8 nucleotides match TRBD2. Germline CDR1 SGHRS, CDR2 YFSETQ. The ends lost 1 base at V and 2 bases at J; junction bases unmatched: 18. CDR3 length: 20 amino acids. The CDR3 sequence is CASSLRGAAGGPRSTDTQYF. DNA for the CDR3: TGCGCCAGCAGCTTGAGGGGCGCGGCGGGGGGCCCGAGGTCCACAGATACGCAGTATTTT.

The gene calls are TRBV28 and TRBJ2-7, with 12 bases matching TRBD2. Trimming at V came to 6 bases and at J to 3 bases, leaving 6 bases not matched to a gene. The germline V gene has CDR1 MDHEN and CDR2 SYDVKM. The length of the CDR3 is 15 residues. In DNA form, the CDR3 reads TGTGCCAGCAGCCCTGGACTAGCGGGACTCTACGAGCAGTACTTC. This codes for CASSPGLAGLYEQYF.

There are a few counts of this clone. This chain links TRBV2 with TRBJ1-2; the match to TRBD1 covers 8 bases. J gave up 7 bases and V 0 bases, and 10 bases lay outside the gene matches. CDR1 and CDR2 (germline): SNHLY, FYNNEI. The CDR3 has 16 residues. As DNA, the CDR3 is TGTGCCAGCAGTGAAGCGCTTGGCAGGGGGCGGAGTGGCTACACCTTC. Translating it yields CASSEALGRGRSGYTF.

This chain joins TRBV6-1 and TRBJ1-2; 10 bases match TRBD1. The CDR3 sequence is 15 residues long. Germline V CDR1 and CDR2: MNHNS, SASEGT. J lost 4 bases, V lost 0 bases, and 2 bases had no gene match. The DNA of the CDR3 is TGTGCCAGCAGTGAAGCATGGACAGGGGGCTATGGCTACACCTTC. It is translated as CASSEAWTGGYGYTF.

In its sample, this clone was seen once. The chain links TRBV5-5 to TRBJ1-1, with D maybe TRBD1 (5 bases). The germline CDR1 and CDR2 sequences are SGHKS and YYEKEE (reference sequence). The CDR3 is made up of 14 amino acids. V dropped 4 bases and J dropped 2 bases, with 12 bases sitting between them. The chain's CDR3 is CASSVQGINTEAFF. CDR3 DNA sequence: TGTGCCAGCAGCGTCCAGGGTATCAACACTGAAGCTTTCTTT.

This clone was recorded only once. The chain uses TRBV7-2 and TRBJ2-3; weak D call: TRBD2 (5 bases). The germline V and J ends were trimmed by 1 base and 3 bases, with 11 bases remaining between them. CDR1 and CDR2 (germline): SGHTA, FQGNSA. The CDR3 consists of 15 residues. The CDR3 DNA follows: TGTGCCAGCAGCTTAGATAACCAGCGGACAGATACGCAGTATTTT. Translated: CASSLDNQRTDTQYF.

The J gene is TRBJ2-7, the V gene TRBV5-1, with D possibly TRBD1 on 5 matching bases. The V gene lost 0 bases and the J gene lost 5 bases, with 15 bases spanning the gap. Germline V CDR1 and CDR2: SGHRS, YFSETQ. The length of the CDR3 is 15 residues. In nucleotides, the CDR3 is TGCGCCAGCAGCTTGGTGGCTCGGCAGGGTAACGAGCAGTACTTC. Translation gives CASSLVARQGNEQYF. The variable domain in full, with the rest retrieved from reference TRBV5-1 and TRBJ2-7, is KAGVTQTPRYLIKTRGQQVTLSCSPISGHRSVSWYQQTPGQGLQFLFEYFSETQRNKGNFPGRFSGRQFSNSRSEMNVSTLELGDSALYLCASSLVARQGNEQYFGPGTRLTVT.

The V gene is TRBV7-3, the J gene TRBJ2-1; the D gene is possibly TRBD1 (7 bases). The germline V gene encodes CDR1 SGHTA and CDR2 FQGTGA. V lost 2 bases and J lost 8, with 10 bases in between. This CDR3 contains 13 residues. The CDR3 region has the DNA TGTGCCAGCAGCTTAGGAGGGGGCGATGAGCAGTTCTTC. It translates to CASSLGGGDEQFF.

This chain links TRBV7-9 with TRBJ1-2; 8 bases line up with TRBD1. This CDR3 has 15 residues. Trimming removed 3 bases from V and 2 bases from J; junction bases left unmatched: 5. The germline V gene encodes CDR1 SEHNR and CDR2 FQNEAQ (reference sequence). CDR3 coding DNA: TGTGCCAGCAGCTTTTCGGGACAGGTCAACTATGGCTACACCTTC. Its protein is CASSFSGQVNYGYTF.

This clone was counted once. The V gene is TRBV11-3, the J gene TRBJ2-5, with D perhaps TRBD2 (5 bases). Trimming shortened V by 3 bases and J by 1 base, and 15 bases separated the two germline ends. Germline assignment: CDR1 SGHNT and CDR2 YENEEA. CDR3 length: 16 amino acids. The CDR3 bases are TGTGCCAGCAGCTTGAGAGGGTCTAGTACCCAAGAGACCCAGTACTTC. Its translation is CASSLRGSSTQETQYF.

The genes are TRBV4-1 and TRBJ1-1; 7 nucleotides align to TRBD1. Germline lookup yields CDR1 MGHRA and CDR2 YSYEKL. This CDR3 is built from 17 residues. The junction had 8 bases not matched to a gene; V was cut back by 0 bases and J by 1 base. The CDR3, as DNA: TGCGCCAGCAGCCAAGATGGTTGGGACAGCGAGAACACTGAAGCTTTCTTT. It is translated as CASSQDGWDSENTEAFF.

As regards this clone: Other DNA sequences in the sample encode the same CDR3. This rearrangement joins TRBV7-2 to TRBJ2-5, with D unresolved. Trimming removed 6 bases from V and 5 bases from J, with 7 bases in between. The CDR3 has 11 residues. The germline V gene encodes CDR1 SGHTA and CDR2 FQGNSA. Written as DNA, the CDR3 is TGTGCCAGCAGTTTTAGTGAGACCCAGTACTTC. Residues: CASSFSETQYF.

The V and J genes are TRBV27 and TRBJ2-1, with TRBD2 matching over 9 bases. The CDR3 spans 16 residues. Germline-derived CDR1 and CDR2 are MNHEY and SMNVEV (reference sequence). The V segment lost 2 bases and the J segment 4 bases; nucleotides outside the gene matches: 6. The CDR3 DNA follows: TGTGCCAGCAGTTTAAGGGCGGGAGGGTTATACAATGAGCAGTTCTTC. This sequence encodes CASSLRAGGLYNEQFF.

CDR3 bases: TGTGCCAGCAGCTTGAGACTAGCGGGAACCTACGAGCAGTACTTC. Its protein product is CASSLRLAGTYEQYF. The chain recombines TRBV11-2 with TRBJ2-7; TRBD2 agrees at 11 bases. The CDR3 totals 15 residues. In germline, CDR1 is SGHAT, CDR2 FQNNGV. The V and J ends lost 3 bases and 2 bases, in that order; junction bases with no gene match: 3.

Relative to its sample, this clone is medium-sized. The chain combines TRBV5-8 with TRBJ1-2; D is undetermined. The germline V gene encodes CDR1 SGHTS and CDR2 YDEGEE. The CDR3 runs to 12 residues. Trimming left V 7 bases short and J 8 bases short, with 15 bases between. The CDR3 region is CASQVRVRGYTF. The CDR3 DNA follows: TGTGCCAGCCAAGTGAGGGTCCGGGGCTACACCTTC.

This clone has a single count. The chain employs TRBV18 and TRBJ2-7; D unresolved. V shed 1 base and J shed 5 bases, with 9 bases lying between them. The CDR3 has 13 amino acids. From germline, CDR1 is KGHSH and CDR2 LQKENI. CDR3 residues: CASSPLRSDEQYF. The CDR3 DNA reads TGTGCCAGCTCACCACTGCGAAGCGACGAGCAGTACTTC.

CDR3 sequence (DNA): TGTGCCAGCAGCGGACAGTTCTCTGGGGCCAACGTCCTGACTTTC. Translating it yields CASSGQFSGANVLTF. V usage is TRBV5-4 and J usage is TRBJ2-6; tentative D call: TRBD1 (6 bases). With 4 bases removed from V and 0 bases from J, the gap between germline ends came to 8 bases. This CDR3 is built from 15 residues. Germline CDR1 is SGHNT and CDR2 is YYREEE (reference sequence).

The V gene is TRBV5-1, the J gene TRBJ2-1, with 7 bases fitting TRBD2. V trimming: 0 bases; J trimming: 0 bases; junction bases outside the gene matches: 3. This CDR3 is 16 amino acids long. Germline CDR1 SGHRS, CDR2 YFSETQ. Here the CDR3 reads CASSLERDGSYNEQFF. For the CDR3, the DNA is TGCGCCAGCAGCTTGGAGCGGGACGGCTCCTACAATGAGCAGTTCTTC.

The chain has TRBV18 and TRBJ2-2; TRBD2 might be the D (5 bases). Germline V CDR1 and CDR2: KGHSH, LQKENI. The V end lost 2 bases, the J end lost 6 bases, and 7 bases lay between the germline ends. The CDR3 runs 13 residues. CDR3 DNA: TGTGCCAGCTCACCAGCGGGTCCCGGGGAGCTGTTTTTT. It yields the protein CASSPAGPGELFF.

The V call is TRBV7-9, the J call TRBJ2-4, with TRBD2 matching over 13 bases. Losses at the gene ends were 5 bases for V and 8 bases for J; bases not matched to a gene: 9. This CDR3 spans 16 amino acids. Germline V gene data show CDR1 as SEHNR and CDR2 as FQNEAQ (reference sequence). This chain's CDR3 is CASSDPLAGGLDIQYF. CDR3 DNA: TGTGCCAGCAGCGATCCACTAGCGGGGGGGCTAGACATTCAGTACTTC.

CDR3 loop: CASSDTGGRAYNEQFF. The CDR3, as DNA: TGTGCCAGCAGTGATACGGGGGGCCGGGCCTACAATGAGCAGTTCTTC. The rearrangement joins TRBV6-1 to TRBJ2-1; TRBD2 is a possible D gene (7 bases). The germline gives CDR1 MNHNS, CDR2 SASEGT. This CDR3 has 16 residues. Trimming stripped 3 bases from V and 2 bases from J, with 14 bases between.

V and J are TRBV7-8 and TRBJ2-7; the match to TRBD1 covers 8 bases. Germline CDR1 is SGHVS and CDR2 is FQNEAQ. The CDR3 has 17 residues. The V and J ends lost 1 base and 3 bases, in that order; junction bases with no gene match: 11. CDR3 DNA: TGTGCCAGCAGCTTAGGGGACAGGCTTTCCCTCTACTACGAGCAGTACTTC. This encodes CASSLGDRLSLYYEQYF. The full variable domain, rest sourced from reference TRBV7-8 and TRBJ2-7, is GAGVSQSPRYKVAKRGQDVALRCDPISGHVSLFWYQQALGQGPEFLTYFQNEAQLDKSGLPSDRFFAERPEGSVSTLKIQRTQQEDSAVYLCASSLGDRLSLYYEQYFGPGTRLTVT.

This chain joins TRBV13 and TRBJ2-6, with TRBD1 matching 8 bases. Germline-derived CDR1 and CDR2 are PRHDT and FYEKMQ (reference sequence). Trimming at V came to 4 bases and at J to 0 bases, leaving 8 bases not matched to a gene. The CDR3 runs to 18 residues. CDR3 in amino acids: CASSSRTGKVSGANVLTF. The CDR3 nucleotides read TGTGCCAGCAGCTCCCGGACAGGGAAGGTCTCTGGGGCCAACGTCCTGACTTTC.

A single count supports this clone. For the CDR3, the DNA is TGTGCCAGCAGCTTGGGTCTTTTGGGACTAGCGGGAGGCCACGAGCAGTACTTC. It is translated as CASSLGLLGLAGGHEQYF. This rearrangement joins TRBV5-4 to TRBJ2-7; 15 bases are shared with TRBD2. Germline lookup yields CDR1 SGHNT and CDR2 YYREEE (reference sequence). The CDR3 is made up of 18 amino acids. The V segment lost 0 bases and the J segment 5 bases; nucleotides outside the gene matches: 9.

The V gene is TRBV5-1, the J gene TRBJ1-3, with TRBD1 as a possible D gene (6 bases). The ends were cut back, 2 bases at V and 1 base at J, with 7 bases in the middle. This CDR3 has 14 amino acids. In germline, CDR1 is SGHRS, CDR2 YFSETQ. For the CDR3, the DNA is TGCGCCAGCAGCTTACAGGGTTCTGGAAACACCATATATTTT. As protein: CASSLQGSGNTIYF.

The chain's CDR3 is CASTDGTGTYEQYF. CDR3 DNA: TGTGCCAGTACAGATGGGACAGGCACCTACGAGCAGTACTTC. V gene TRBV19 combines with J gene TRBJ2-7; TRBD1 agrees at 8 bases. There are 14 residues in the CDR3. The junction had 7 bases not matched to a gene; V was cut back by 7 bases and J by 2 bases. The V gene's germline CDR1 is LNHDA and CDR2 SQIVND (reference sequence).

This clone was counted a single time. The J gene is TRBJ2-2, the V gene TRBV27; tentatively, D is TRBD1 (6 bases). This CDR3 is built from 15 residues. Germline loops: CDR1 MNHEY, CDR2 SMNVEV (reference sequence). The V end was cut by 1 base, the J end by 7 bases, with 13 bases between. CDR3 residues: CASSLLSQGHGELFF. The CDR3 bases are TGTGCCAGCAGTTTATTGTCACAGGGCCACGGGGAGCTGTTTTTT.

The J gene is TRBJ2-7, the V gene TRBV7-9, with D maybe TRBD2 (6 bases). Germline V gene data show CDR1 as SEHNR and CDR2 as FQNEAQ (reference sequence). The CDR3 is made up of 13 amino acids. Between the trimmed V and J ends, which lost 5 bases and 7 bases, there was a span of 15 bases. The CDR3 DNA is TGTGCCAGCAGCCCGAGGGAGGCAGCGGAGCAGTACTTC. Translation: CASSPREAAEQYF.

This clone was observed a handful of times. The genes are TRBV10-3 and TRBJ1-1, with D perhaps matching TRBD1 (5 bases). The CDR3 runs 13 residues. The V gene lost 6 bases and the J gene lost 0 bases, with 8 bases spanning the gap. Per germline, CDR1 ENHRY and CDR2 SYGVKD. CDR3 protein: CAIRTTVNTEAFF. In DNA form, the CDR3 reads TGTGCCATCAGGACGACAGTGAACACTGAAGCTTTCTTT.